The 20 T cell receptor beta chains listed next were all sequenced from one sample in a study of blood T cell repertoires in COVID-19. Using immunoSEQ multiplex PCR, the repertoire was profiled, and TCRdb retains in-frame clones only, with some absent. The sample has 300,000 or so clones; roughly 90% are singletons. The material sequenced was PBMCs or T cells enriched from blood (not recorded which). Source of these receptors: a woman in her forties or fifties who had been exposed to COVID-19.

This clone was counted a single time. This rearrangement joins TRBV5-1 to TRBJ2-7; D may be TRBD1 (6 bases). The CDR3 covers 14 residues. CDR1 is SGHRS, CDR2 YFSETQ, per germline. The ends were cut back, 5 bases at V and 5 bases at J, with 17 bases in the middle. The CDR3 DNA reads as TGCGCCAGCAGATCCAGGGGATTGAACCACGAGCAGTACTTC. Amino acids: CASRSRGLNHEQYF.

The chain links TRBV30 to TRBJ1-4; 7 bases fit TRBD1. In germline, CDR1 is GTSNPN, CDR2 SVGIG (reference sequence). V lost 3 bases and J lost 5; bases outside the gene matches: 9. This CDR3 is 15 amino acids long. Here the CDR3 reads CAWRTPGQQNEKLFF. As DNA, the CDR3 is TGTGCCTGGAGGACACCGGGACAGCAAAATGAAAAACTGTTTTTT.

J is TRBJ2-3 and V is TRBV24-1; 13 bases agree with TRBD2. The CDR3 runs 17 residues. Germline CDR1 and CDR2: KGHDR and SFDVKD. Trimming took 5 bases from V and 6 from J; bases not matched to a gene: 10. CDR3 sequence (DNA): TGTGCCACCAGTGTAGAACTAGCGGGGGGGCGTCAGGATACGCAGTATTTT. Translated, it gives CATSVELAGGRQDTQYF.

The rearrangement links TRBV6-2 or TRBV6-3 to TRBJ1-1; TRBD1 matches 8 bases. Trimming at V came to 6 bases and at J to 10 bases, leaving 4 bases not matched to a gene. This CDR3 comprises 11 residues. CDR1 MNHEY and CDR2 SVGEGT come from the germline V gene. CDR3 loop: CASSTTGGAFF. CDR3 nucleotide sequence: TGTGCCAGCAGCACCACAGGGGGAGCTTTCTTT.

This clone turned up a few times. The CDR3 DNA reads TGCGCCAGCAGCTTGGGGACAGGGACTAGCAATCAGCCCCAGCATTTT. Protein sequence: CASSLGTGTSNQPQHF. The chain combines TRBV5-1 with TRBJ1-5, with 8 bases that match TRBD1. Unmatched junction bases numbered 2, after V lost 0 bases and J lost 0 bases. The CDR3 contains 16 residues. Germline V CDR1 and CDR2: SGHRS, YFSETQ.

In regard to this clone: This CDR3 is also generated by other DNA sequences in the sample. The rearrangement joins TRBV28 to TRBJ1-2; 8 bases line up with TRBD1. Per germline, CDR1 MDHEN and CDR2 SYDVKM. With V trimmed by 2 bases and J by 5 bases, 4 bases remained unmatched. The CDR3 is made up of 14 amino acids. CDR3 DNA: TGTGCCAGCAGTTTAGGACAGGGCGGGTATGGCTACACCTTC. This translates into CASSLGQGGYGYTF.

This sequence joins TRBV5-5 and TRBJ2-7; 7 nucleotides line up with TRBD1. V shed 5 bases and J 0 bases; nucleotides not matched to a gene: 8. The CDR3 runs 15 residues. CDR1 and CDR2 from the germline V gene are SGHKS and YYEKEE (reference sequence). The CDR3 nucleotides are TGTGCCAGCAGTTTAACAGGGGATAACTCCTACGAGCAGTACTTC. As protein: CASSLTGDNSYEQYF.

The V and J genes are TRBV2 and TRBJ2-7, with D hard to call. Germline assignment: CDR1 SNHLY and CDR2 FYNNEI. Deletions cut 3 bases from V and 4 bases from J, with 7 bases between. CDR3 size: 12 residues. CDR3 in DNA: TGTGCCAGCAGTGACGGCGGATACGAGCAGTACTTC. Amino acids: CASSDGGYEQYF.

The chain links TRBV9 to TRBJ1-4; TRBD1 agrees at 9 bases. After removal of 0 bases from V and 5 bases from J, the junction contained 2 bases not matched to a gene. The CDR3 is 15 amino acids. From germline, CDR1 is SGDLS and CDR2 YYNGEE. The CDR3: CASSVDGTGNEKLFF. CDR3 sequence (DNA): TGTGCCAGCAGCGTAGACGGGACAGGGAATGAAAAACTGTTTTTT. The entire variable domain, with the rest obtained from reference TRBV9 and TRBJ1-4, is as follows: DSGVTQTPKHLITATGQRVTLRCSPRSGDLSVYWYQQSLDQGLQFLIQYYNGEERAKGNILERFSAQQFPDLHSELNLSSLELGDSALYFCASSVDGTGNEKLFFGSGTQLSVL.

The chain links TRBV2 to TRBJ2-3; possibly TRBD2 for D (6 bases). The CDR3 spans 14 residues. V was clipped by 7 bases and J by 2 bases, with 13 bases between them. Per germline, CDR1 SNHLY and CDR2 FYNNEI. The CDR3 spells CASMAGRSTDTQYF. Written as DNA, the CDR3 is TGTGCCAGCATGGCGGGAAGATCCACAGATACGCAGTATTTT.

The CDR3 loop is CASSLSGTGEETQYF. DNA of the CDR3: TGCGCCAGCAGCCTGTCCGGGACAGGGGAAGAGACCCAGTACTTC. The chain employs TRBV5-1 and TRBJ2-5; 10 positions match TRBD1. Germline-derived CDR1 and CDR2 are SGHRS and YFSETQ. V dropped 4 bases and J dropped 3; count of bases not matched to a gene: 6. The CDR3 runs 15 residues.

The gene calls are TRBV7-2 and TRBJ2-1, with D tentatively TRBD2 (5 bases). Looked up from germline, CDR1 is SGHTA and CDR2 is FQGNSA. CDR3 length: 16 amino acids. Trimming took 4 bases from V and 0 from J, leaving 13 bases between them. For the CDR3, the DNA is TGTGCCAGCAGCTCTGAGGGCGCCTTCTCCTACAATGAGCAGTTCTTC. Translating it yields CASSSEGAFSYNEQFF.

This sequence joins TRBV20-1 and TRBJ2-1; 11 positions match TRBD1. Germline trimming cut 3 bases from V and 8 bases from J; bases unmatched to any gene: 3. Looked up from germline, CDR1 is DFQATT and CDR2 is SNEGSKA (reference sequence). This CDR3 is 13 amino acids long. This CDR3 is CSASRTGGYEQFF. As DNA, the CDR3 is TGCAGTGCTAGTCGGACAGGGGGCTATGAGCAGTTCTTC.

This clone appeared once. V gene TRBV28 combines with J gene TRBJ1-1, with D unresolved. This CDR3 has 15 residues. Trimming cost V 6 bases and J 0 bases, with 14 bases left between them. Looked up from germline, CDR1 is MDHEN and CDR2 is SYDVKM. The CDR3, as DNA: TGTGCCAGCAGCGAGCCGGGGAGGATGAACACTGAAGCTTTCTTT. Encoded protein: CASSEPGRMNTEAFF.

This clone was seen only once. The chain is built from TRBV28 and TRBJ1-2; no clear D. This CDR3 has 13 amino acids. V was trimmed by 8 bases and J by 8 bases, leaving 18 bases between them. CDR1 is MDHEN and CDR2 is SYDVKM in the germline V gene. The CDR3: CASDPDGRGGYTF. The CDR3 coding sequence is TGTGCCAGCGACCCGGATGGGAGAGGCGGCTACACCTTC.

This clone showed up just a few times. V is TRBV28 and J is TRBJ1-2; 8 bases are shared with TRBD1. This CDR3 is 14 amino acids long. Germline assignment: CDR1 MDHEN and CDR2 SYDVKM. Losses at the gene ends were 3 bases for V and 7 bases for J; bases not matched to a gene: 7. The CDR3 protein is CASSFHDRGGGYTF. In DNA, the CDR3 is TGTGCCAGCAGTTTCCATGACAGGGGAGGTGGCTACACCTTC.

The chain combines TRBV6-5 with TRBJ1-4, with 7 bases fitting TRBD1. J gave up 8 bases and V 0 bases, and 6 bases lay outside the gene matches. The CDR3 has 15 residues. From germline, CDR1 is MNHEY and CDR2 SVGAGI. As DNA, the CDR3 is TGTGCCAGCAGTTACTCGGACAGGTTTGTCGAAAAACTGTTTTTT. It encodes CASSYSDRFVEKLFF.

V and J are TRBV5-6 and TRBJ1-4; D is unclear. The V gene's germline CDR1 is SGHDT and CDR2 YYEEEE. Trimming cost V 0 bases and J 2 bases, with 8 bases left between them. This CDR3 spans 15 amino acids. The CDR3 DNA reads TGTGCCAGCAGCTTGGAGATTGGCACTAATGAAAAACTGTTTTTT. As protein: CASSLEIGTNEKLFF.

The gene calls are TRBV27 and TRBJ2-2; 12 positions agree with TRBD2. Trimming removed 3 bases from V and 0 bases from J; junction bases left unmatched: 2. The CDR3 is 17 residues long. From germline, CDR1 is MNHEY and CDR2 SMNVEV (reference sequence). This chain's CDR3 is CASSLTSGGANTGELFF. The CDR3 nucleotides read TGTGCCAGCAGTTTGACTAGCGGGGGCGCGAACACCGGGGAGCTGTTTTTT.

V and J are TRBV5-1 and TRBJ2-3; a weak D match, TRBD2 (5 bases). The CDR3 contains 15 residues. CDR1 is SGHRS and CDR2 is YFSETQ in the germline V gene. The V end lost 4 bases, the J end lost 5 bases, and 17 bases lay between the germline ends. The CDR3 loop reads CASSRTSSGGDTQYF. The CDR3 DNA reads TGCGCCAGCAGCCGGACTTCCTCCGGAGGAGATACGCAGTATTTT.